This T cell receptor (beta chain) was identified in a study of lymphopenia after photon versus proton radiotherapy (dated by TCRdb to about 2019). As for the study more broadly: The immunological effects of photon versus proton radiation therapy were compared in patients with gastrointestinal tumors who developed high-grade lymphopenia. A cohort of around 18 patients with gastrointestinal tumors who received either photon or proton therapy and subsequently developed lymphopenia was included. The study was designed to characterize how the impact on the immune system differs between the two radiation modalities. Results the study describes overall, beyond this receptor: Across the cohort, an inverse correlation was found between a larger post-nadir drop in TCR diversity and overall survival time among patients who died. After the lymphocyte count nadir, oligoclonal expansion, especially of CD8+ Temra cells, was observed in photon-treated repertoires, and the drop in diversity was driven by this expansion. During treatment, patients who received proton therapy stayed relatively stable, whereas patients who received photon therapy lost naive T cells and TCR diversity and gained effector/memory populations. The survival association was assessed only in patients who died, and the authors presented better survival with proton therapy as a possibility rather than a demonstrated result.

CDR1 and CDR2 (MNHEY, SMNVEV) derive from the germline V gene (reference sequence). Its CDR3 holds 18 amino acids, cysteine through phenylalanine. The entry retains the CDR3 DNA only, 54 bases that are in frame from base 1. After removal of 5 bases from V and 1 base from J, the junction retains 15 bases not matched to a gene. Concerning this clone itself: The antigen this receptor binds is unknown. Per-base quality was not reported, and no clone a single base away is much larger than it.

The library was prepared using the immunoSEQ multiplex PCR assay. T cell repertoires were profiled by deep sequencing of rearranged TCR beta loci, alongside multiparametric flow cytometry. TCRdb limited this immuneACCESS table to in-frame rearrangements with V and J called. A share of clones is missing; checked studies link under half to unresolved V genes, and the rest is unexplained. The sample table contains about 40,000 clones; only one count was recorded for just over 85% of them. The ten largest clones represent about a tenth of the sample. Recombination joined TRBV27 with TRBJ2-3; TRBD2 aligns with 7 central bases. This sequence originates from a woman aged 70-85 years with pancreatic cancer. Some clones in this sample may be carry-over from other donors' samples. The sample was peripheral blood, taken from a patient treated with proton-based radiotherapy. The DNA sequence is TGTGCCAGCAGTCTCAGAGCGGGAAATGGGTGGGGCACAGATACGCAGTATTTT. Its amino acids are CASSLRAGNGWGTDTQYF.